Presented here are 9 T cell receptor beta chains from one specimen sequenced in a study of control samples from healthy donors and cancer patients. The method was immunoSEQ multiplex PCR; TCRdb's version includes in-frame clones alone and lacks a portion of them. Of 90,000 or so clones listed, about 88% are singletons. Sequencing was done on a sample of blood. These receptor sequences come from a woman in her 70s in good health.

The V and J genes are TRBV2 and TRBJ1-5, with TRBD1 matching over 7 bases. Per the germline V gene, CDR1 is SNHLY and CDR2 is FYNNEI. Trimming took 1 base from V and 0 from J; bases not matched to a gene: 15. The CDR3 has 20 residues. CDR3 nucleotide sequence: TGTGCCAGCAGTGAAGACGGGGGGTGGACAGGAAAATATAGCAATCAGCCCCAGCATTTT. Translated: CASSEDGGWTGKYSNQPQHF.

The chain uses TRBV29-1 and TRBJ1-1; unclear D gene. Between the trimmed V and J ends, which lost 4 bases and 0 bases, there was a span of 3 bases. The CDR3 extends over 11 amino acids. From germline, CDR1 is SQVTM and CDR2 ANQGSEA. In DNA form, the CDR3 reads TGCAGCGTTGTTGTGAACACTGAAGCTTTCTTT. As protein: CSVVVNTEAFF.

On this clone: Other DNA variants within this sample encode the same CDR3. The J gene is TRBJ1-4, the V gene TRBV6-2 or TRBV6-3; D gene unclear. V was trimmed by 4 bases and J by 5 bases, leaving 14 bases between them. This CDR3 comprises 15 residues. Germline assignment: CDR1 MNHEY and CDR2 SVGEGT. CDR3 residues: CASSSPRTGNEKLFF. CDR3 DNA sequence: TGTGCCAGCAGTTCACCCCGGACTGGGAATGAAAAACTGTTTTTT.

The rearrangement links TRBV20-1 to TRBJ1-1; D call uncertain. Germline values: CDR1 DFQATT, CDR2 SNEGSKA (reference sequence). The CDR3 totals 11 residues. V was trimmed by 7 bases and J by 2 bases, leaving 8 bases between them. The CDR3 nucleotides are TGCAGTGTTAACGATAACACTGAAGCTTTCTTT. Protein: CSVNDNTEAFF.

This chain connects TRBV5-1 to TRBJ2-2; TRBD2 is a possible D gene (5 bases). Per germline, CDR1 SGHRS and CDR2 YFSETQ. The CDR3 covers 14 residues. The V and J ends lost 0 bases and 5 bases respectively, with 8 bases between them. The CDR3 DNA is TGCGCCAGCAGCTTGGGACCGGGAACCGGGGAGCTGTTTTTT. As protein: CASSLGPGTGELFF. The full variable domain, rest sourced from reference TRBV5-1 and TRBJ2-2, is KAGVTQTPRYLIKTRGQQVTLSCSPISGHRSVSWYQQTPGQGLQFLFEYFSETQRNKGNFPGRFSGRQFSNSRSEMNVSTLELGDSALYLCASSLGPGTGELFFGEGSRLTVL.

The count of this clone is one. The genes are TRBV30 and TRBJ1-2, with unresolved D. Trimming left V 6 bases short and J 5 bases short, with 10 bases between. CDR3 length: 11 amino acids. Germline values: CDR1 GTSNPN, CDR2 SVGIG (reference sequence). Here the CDR3 reads CACLRGYGYTF. In DNA form, the CDR3 reads TGTGCCTGTCTCCGAGGATATGGCTACACCTTC.

The genes are TRBV6-5 and TRBJ1-2; 7 bases are a match to TRBD1. This CDR3 comprises 15 residues. Germline CDR1 and CDR2: MNHEY and SVGAGI. With 6 bases clipped from V and 4 bases from J, the junction kept 11 bases outside the gene matches. The CDR3 DNA sequence: TGTGCCAGCAGCCGCCACACCGGGACAGCCTATGGCTACACCTTC. As protein: CASSRHTGTAYGYTF.

The V and J genes are TRBV6-5 and TRBJ1-1; D is unresolved. Trimming stripped 8 bases from V and 8 bases from J, with 12 bases between. The germline V gene has CDR1 MNHEY and CDR2 SVGAGI. This CDR3 is 11 amino acids long. The DNA for the CDR3 is TGTGCCAGCGACCTAAGGCTGGAAGCTTTCTTT. Amino acids: CASDLRLEAFF.

The gene calls are TRBV11-2 and TRBJ1-4; D may be TRBD1 (5 bases). Trimming removed 3 bases from V and 4 bases from J, with 12 bases in between. The V gene's germline CDR1 is SGHAT and CDR2 FQNNGV. This CDR3 is 15 amino acids long. The DNA for the CDR3 is TGTGCCAGCAGCTTTGACGGGGGAGGTAATGAAAAACTGTTTTTT. Protein product: CASSFDGGGNEKLFF.